Listed here are 20 T cell receptor beta chains from one sample, sequenced in a study of T cells in Graves' hyperthyroidism and ophthalmopathy. What was amplified from RNA transcripts were TCR beta CDR3 regions. Primed by the HTBI set, a first-round RT-PCR was run on the TCR CDR3. TCRdb analysed the multiplex PCR reads with MiXCR anew, one entry per CDR3 protein. The repertoire consists of a few hundred thousand distinct CDR3 sequences, with 15% occurring once and the leading ten covering 32%. The sequenced material came from blood. The receptors were sampled from a woman aged 25 to 39 with Graves' hyperthyroidism.

V and J are TRBV28 and TRBJ1-6; tentative D call: TRBD1 (5 bases). The CDR3 contains 14 residues. The V end was cut by 2 bases, the J end by 10 bases, with 12 bases between. CDR1 MDHEN and CDR2 SYDVKM come from the germline V gene. The CDR3 DNA is TGTGCCAGCAGTTTAGGGGGGTCGGGGTCACCCCTCCACTTT. Encoded protein: CASSLGGSGSPLHF. The whole variable domain, remainder taken from reference TRBV28 and TRBJ1-6, is DVKVTQSSRYLVKRTGEKVFLECVQDMDHENMFWYRQDPGLGLRLIYFSYDVKMKEKGDIPEGYSVSREKKERFSLILESASTNQTSMYLCASSLGGSGSPLHFGNGTRLTVT.

The chain has TRBV19 and TRBJ2-6, with a tentative D call TRBD1 (5 bases). V lost 1 base, J lost 0 bases, and 13 bases lay in between. This CDR3 is built from 18 residues. The germline V gene encodes CDR1 LNHDA and CDR2 SQIVND (reference sequence). The CDR3 bases are TGTGCCAGTAGTATAGTTAGGGGCCCGTCCTCTGGGGCCAACGTCCTGACTTTC. Translation gives CASSIVRGPSSGANVLTF. The full variable domain, completed using reference TRBV19 and TRBJ2-6, is DGGITQSPKYLFRKEGQNVTLSCEQNLNHDAMYWYRQDPGQGLRLIYYSQIVNDFQKGDIAEGYSVSREKKESFPLTVTSAQKNPTAFYLCASSIVRGPSSGANVLTFGAGSRLTVL.

This clonotype was observed at least ten times. CDR3 region: CASSLGQDETQYF. DNA of the CDR3: TGTGCCAGCAGCTTAGGACAGGACGAGACCCAGTACTTC. The V gene is TRBV7-8, the J gene TRBJ2-5, with a tentative D call TRBD1 (6 bases). This CDR3 comprises 13 residues. CDR1 and CDR2 (germline): SGHVS, FQNEAQ. The V end lost 1 base, the J end lost 5 bases, and 8 bases lay between the germline ends.

In this sample, this clonotype turned up many times. V is TRBV28 and J is TRBJ1-4; D might be TRBD1 (6 bases). The CDR3 spans 14 residues. Germline-derived CDR1 and CDR2 are MDHEN and SYDVKM. V was trimmed by 4 bases and J by 7 bases, leaving 13 bases between them. The CDR3 DNA follows: TGTGCCAGCAGTTCCCGACAGGTTGCTGAAAAACTGTTTTTT. It codes for CASSSRQVAEKLFF.

The sample holds many counts of this clonotype. The rearrangement joins TRBV28 to TRBJ2-6; D is ambiguous. The V end was cut by 2 bases, the J end by 4 bases, with 9 bases between. The CDR3 extends over 15 amino acids. Germline loops: CDR1 MDHEN, CDR2 SYDVKM. The CDR3 reads CASSLTFPGANVLTF. As DNA, the CDR3 is TGTGCCAGCAGTTTAACCTTCCCCGGGGCCAACGTCCTGACTTTC.

This clonotype was counted between two and nine times. A much larger clone sits a single nucleotide away, making a read error possible. J is TRBJ2-7 and V is TRBV28; the D is unclear. The CDR3 totals 14 residues. Germline loops: CDR1 MDHEN, CDR2 SYDVKM. CDR3 sequence: CASGFVLDSYEQYF. For the CDR3, the DNA is TGTGCCAGCGGTTTTGTTCTTGACTCCTACGAGCAGTACTTC. The entire variable domain, with the rest obtained from reference TRBV28 and TRBJ2-7, is as follows: DVKVTQSSRYLVKRTGEKVFLECVQDMDHENMFWYRQDPGLGLRLIYFSYDVKMKEKGDIPEGYSVSREKKERFSLILESASTNQTSMYLCASGFVLDSYEQYFGPGTRLTVT.

This clonotype was counted ten times or more. The chain recombines TRBV20-1 with TRBJ2-1; TRBD2 matches 13 bases. This CDR3 spans 14 amino acids. The germline V gene has CDR1 DFQATT and CDR2 SNEGSKA (reference sequence). Trimming cost V 6 bases and J 2 bases; bases outside gene matches: 1. The CDR3 DNA reads as TGCAGTGCCGGACTAGCGGGGGCCTACAATGAGCAGTTCTTC. Its translation is CSAGLAGAYNEQFF.

V usage is TRBV20-1 and J usage is TRBJ1-2; 9 positions match TRBD1. This CDR3 has 17 amino acids. Germline lookup yields CDR1 DFQATT and CDR2 SNEGSKA (reference sequence). V gave up 6 bases and J gave up 4 bases; unmatched junction bases: 18. DNA of the CDR3: TGCAGTGCCCTTACGGGGGACAGGGAAGTAGGTGGCTATGGCTACACCTTC. Translation gives CSALTGDREVGGYGYTF.

J is TRBJ2-7 and V is TRBV30, with TRBD1 identical over 7 bases. CDR1 is GTSNPN, CDR2 SVGIG, per germline (reference sequence). Trimming removed 3 bases from V and 2 bases from J; junction bases left unmatched: 16. The CDR3 totals 17 residues. This CDR3 reads CAWSDDATGTETYEQYF. CDR3 DNA: TGTGCCTGGAGCGATGATGCAACCGGGACAGAGACCTACGAGCAGTACTTC. The entire variable domain, with the rest obtained from reference TRBV30 and TRBJ2-7, is as follows: SQTIHQWPATLVQPVGSPLSLECTVEGTSNPNLYWYRQAAGRGLQLLFYSVGIGQISSEVPQNLSASRPQDRQFILSSKKLLLSDSGFYLCAWSDDATGTETYEQYFGPGTRLTVT.

This clonotype was seen more than once but under ten times. The V gene is TRBV28, the J gene TRBJ1-4; D perhaps matches TRBD1 (6 bases). The ends were cut back, 6 bases at V and 0 bases at J, with 8 bases in the middle. Germline assignment: CDR1 MDHEN and CDR2 SYDVKM. This CDR3 comprises 14 residues. The CDR3 loop reads CASRDSATNEKLFF. The DNA for the CDR3 is TGTGCCAGCAGGGACAGTGCAACTAATGAAAAACTGTTTTTT.

This clonotype has more than one count but fewer than ten. The chain uses TRBV7-2 and TRBJ2-2; TRBD1 aligns across 7 bases. J lost 5 bases, V lost 5 bases, and 14 bases had no gene match. CDR1 and CDR2 (germline): SGHTA, FQGNSA. This CDR3 is 17 amino acids long. The CDR3, as DNA: TGTGCCAGCAGCACTCGACAGGGAGCGGCGCTAACCGGGGAGCTGTTTTTT. It translates to CASSTRQGAALTGELFF.

There are many counts of this clonotype. DNA for the CDR3: TGTGCCAGCAGCTTAGGTTCGTTGCGGGAGCTCTACGAGCAGTACTTC. This translates into CASSLGSLRELYEQYF. This sequence joins TRBV7-8 and TRBJ2-7; 7 positions agree with TRBD2. This CDR3 region has 16 residues. The V segment lost 1 base and the J segment 3 bases; nucleotides outside the gene matches: 9. The germline gives CDR1 SGHVS, CDR2 FQNEAQ.

This chain connects TRBV20-1 to TRBJ2-7; D gene uncertain. From germline, CDR1 is DFQATT and CDR2 SNEGSKA (reference sequence). Trimming cost V 1 base and J 6 bases, with 16 bases left between them. The CDR3 has 14 amino acids. The CDR3 sequence is CSARVRRTASEQYF. DNA of the CDR3: TGCAGTGCTAGAGTGAGACGGACGGCCTCCGAGCAGTACTTC.

There are many counts of this clonotype. The gene calls are TRBV5-1 and TRBJ1-1, with D unclear. CDR1 and CDR2 from the germline V gene are SGHRS and YFSETQ. Trimming removed 7 bases at V and 1 base at J, with 8 bases between. The CDR3 is 12 residues long. CDR3 sequence reads: CASSWPNTEAFF. The CDR3 DNA sequence: TGCGCCAGCTCTTGGCCGAACACTGAAGCTTTCTTT.

This clonotype has at least ten counts. The chain employs TRBV2 and TRBJ1-1; the D gene is possibly TRBD1 (5 bases). CDR3 length: 14 residues. The ends were cut back, 0 bases at V and 3 bases at J, with 8 bases in the middle. Germline CDR1 SNHLY, CDR2 FYNNEI. The DNA for the CDR3 is TGTGCCAGCAGTGAAGCGGGGGTGGACACTGAAGCTTTCTTT. The encoded protein is CASSEAGVDTEAFF.

In this sample, this clonotype turned up many times. The rearrangement joins TRBV18 to TRBJ2-1, with 7 bases matching TRBD1. The J segment lost 0 bases and the V segment lost 6 bases, leaving 8 bases of the junction unmatched. CDR1 and CDR2 from the germline V gene are KGHSH and LQKENI. The CDR3 runs 16 residues. CDR3 protein: CASSLKDRSSYNEQFF. CDR3 DNA sequence: TGTGCCAGCTCTCTGAAGGACAGGAGCTCCTACAATGAGCAGTTCTTC.

This clonotype was found many times. The V and J genes are TRBV28 and TRBJ2-7; tentative D call: TRBD2 (5 bases). This CDR3 contains 16 residues. Germline V lookup: CDR1 MDHEN, CDR2 SYDVKM. The V end lost 5 bases, the J end lost 3 bases, and 20 bases lay between the germline ends. CDR3 region: CASSGTKRGRFYEQYF. CDR3 DNA: TGTGCCAGCAGTGGTACCAAGCGAGGGCGCTTCTACGAGCAGTACTTC.

The V call is TRBV10-3, the J call TRBJ1-5, with D hard to call. This CDR3 region has 14 residues. Trimming took off 3 bases at V and 0 bases at J, with 6 bases between the two ends. The germline V gene has CDR1 ENHRY and CDR2 SYGVKD. This CDR3 is CAISDTYSNQPQHF. Here the CDR3 DNA reads TGTGCCATCAGTGACACCTATAGCAATCAGCCCCAGCATTTT.

The chain joins TRBV20-1 to TRBJ2-5; D is perhaps TRBD2 (6 bases). The V gene's germline CDR1 is DFQATT and CDR2 SNEGSKA (reference sequence). Trimming shortened V by 5 bases and J by 3 bases, and 16 bases separated the two germline ends. The CDR3 totals 14 residues. The CDR3 protein is CSAEPGREKETQYF. The CDR3 region has the DNA TGCAGTGCTGAACCGGGACGGGAGAAAGAGACCCAGTACTTC.

The table lists this clonotype with many counts. The rearrangement links TRBV28 to TRBJ2-7, with D possibly being TRBD1 (6 bases). Deletions cut 2 bases from V and 3 bases from J, with 11 bases between. The germline CDR1 and CDR2 sequences are MDHEN and SYDVKM. This CDR3 contains 14 residues. This CDR3 reads CASSLIPGVYEQYF. DNA for the CDR3: TGTGCCAGCAGTTTAATCCCAGGGGTCTACGAGCAGTACTTC.